In this sample, the clone carrying this TCR beta chain turned up a few times. Germline CDR1 and CDR2: SQVTM and ANQGSEA. V shed 2 bases and J shed 4 bases, with 11 bases lying between them. This CDR3 region has 13 residues. TCRdb reanalysed the 5' RACE reads using MiXCR and keeps one entry per CDR3 protein. This sample has approximately 700,000 distinct CDR3 sequences, with roughly 20% found just once. The entry originates in a study of identical twins. These data were also reused for a study on T cells expressing NK-cell markers.

Sample: PBMCs. The TCR sequence derives from a woman younger than 30 in good health. V usage is TRBV29-1 and J usage is TRBJ1-2; tentatively, D is TRBD1 (5 bases). CDR3 bases: TGCAGCGTTGAATGGGGGGATAGCTATGGCTACACCTTC. It encodes CSVEWGDSYGYTF.